The present T cell receptor (beta chain) was sequenced within a study of blood T cell repertoires in COVID-19. The participants were between 18 and 89 years old and came from some 23 US areas. Assay: immunoSEQ multiplex PCR; the TCRdb copy retains only in-frame clones and omits some. Here the sample spans 150,000 to 200,000 clones, 82% being singletons. The sequence came from a woman between 55 and 75 years old with acute COVID-19. The sample comprised PBMCs or T cells enriched from blood (not recorded which).

CDR3 nucleotides: TGTGCCAGCAGCGAGGATTTTTGGAGCTCCTATAATTCACCCCTCCACTTT. The encoded protein is CASSEDFWSSYNSPLHF. The chain carries TRBV21-1 and TRBJ1-6. TRBV21-1 is reported as a pseudogene. The CDR3 runs 17 residues.